This TCR beta chain was documented in a study of OX40 agonist ivuxolimab in advanced cancers. Study context: The treatment was a fully human IgG2 OX40 agonist, ivuxolimab. Two patients with cutaneous melanoma and one with hepatocellular carcinoma, three in total, showed partial responses. Past anti-PD-1, anti-PD-L1 or anti-CTLA-4 therapy was accepted, and approximately 40% had received some.

With 2 bases removed from V and 0 bases from J, the gap between germline ends came to 5 bases. Germline V CDR1 and CDR2: MGHRA, YSYEKL. The CDR3 extends over 14 amino acids. Some clones are missing from TCRdb's copy, which holds only in-frame ones; the method was immunoSEQ multiplex PCR. Of approximately 79,000 clones listed, around 87% were seen once; the top ten hold just over 2.5%. V gene TRBV4-1 combines with J gene TRBJ1-5, with no clear D. The clonotype originates from an adult with an advanced solid tumor such as melanoma, head and neck, liver or kidney cancer. Material: CD4+ or CD8+ T cells sorted from blood, obtained in a trial of the OX40 agonist ivuxolimab. The CDR3 DNA follows: TGCGCCAGCAGCCAAACGTTTAGCAATCAGCCCCAGCATTTT. It codes for CASSQTFSNQPQHF.